This T cell receptor beta chain stems from a study of blood T cell repertoires in COVID-19. Per the authors' pipeline: Amplification from reference gene primers served as the basis for estimated nucleated cell counts. Assay: immunoSEQ multiplex PCR; the TCRdb copy retains only in-frame clones and omits some. V, J and clone size are those of that table, while D and trimming were read from the DNA. The repertoire holds about 260,000 clones, with 83% as singletons. Trimming removed 6 bases from V and 0 bases from J, with 12 bases in between. The CDR3 has 15 residues. Germline lookup yields CDR1 MDHEN and CDR2 SYDVKM.

The TCR originated in a woman between 50 and 59 years old who had recovered from COVID-19. The chain employs TRBV28 and TRBJ2-4; D may be TRBD1 (5 bases). Material for sequencing was peripheral blood. The CDR3 loop reads CASRPEGVAKNIQYF. The CDR3 nucleotides read TGTGCCAGCAGGCCCGAAGGGGTAGCCAAAAACATTCAGTACTTC.